Sequencing of this T cell receptor (beta chain) was carried out in a study of blood T cell repertoires in COVID-19. Study-level information: Acute and convalescent COVID-19 samples came from the United States, Italy and Spain.

V lost 5 bases and J lost 7; bases outside the gene matches: 12. CDR3 length: 15 amino acids. Germline CDR1 and CDR2: SGHTA and FQGTGA. Original processing notes: Estimates of nucleated cell counts were drawn from the amplification of reference gene primers. Produced via immunoSEQ multiplex PCR; TCRdb's table is partial and in-frame only. That table furnishes V, J and clone size, whereas the DNA furnished D and trimming. The profile covers over 200,000 clones, with more than 70% appearing a single time and more than 0.95% taken by the ten largest. The sample consisted of peripheral blood. This sequence originates from a woman between 40 and 50 years old who had recovered from COVID-19. This sequence joins TRBV7-3 and TRBJ2-5; 8 bases agree with TRBD2. DNA for the CDR3: TGTGCCAGCAGCCCGGAGGGACTAGTGGGAGGGACCCAGTACTTC. It yields the protein CASSPEGLVGGTQYF.